One sample yielded the 2 T cell receptor beta chains listed below, sequenced in a study of cytomegalovirus exposure and HLA in healthy donors. Use of 60 Vbeta and 13 Jbeta primers characterized the PCR. Using immunoSEQ multiplex PCR, the repertoire was profiled, and TCRdb retains in-frame clones only, with some absent. The sample yields fewer than 350,000 clones, 80% to 90% seen once. The sequencing input was PBMCs. The receptor set was obtained from a woman under 30 in good health and CMV-seronegative.

This chain links TRBV2 with TRBJ2-1; D possibly corresponds to TRBD1 (5 bases). The ends were cut back, 11 bases at V and 5 bases at J, with 16 bases in the middle. CDR1 and CDR2 (germline): SNHLY, FYNNEI. The CDR3 is 13 amino acids. CDR3 sequence reads: CAVGEQTNNEQFF. For the CDR3, the DNA is TGTGCCGTAGGGGAACAAACAAACAATGAGCAGTTCTTC.

This clone has just one count. The J gene is TRBJ1-5, the V gene TRBV19, with TRBD1 identical over 7 bases. Per germline, CDR1 LNHDA and CDR2 SQIVND (reference sequence). The CDR3 is 16 residues long. After removal of 7 bases from V and 6 bases from J, the junction contained 15 bases not matched to a gene. The CDR3 loop is CASTTPGQEFGQPQHF. The DNA of the CDR3 is TGTGCCAGTACCACTCCCGGACAGGAGTTTGGTCAGCCCCAGCATTTT.